This TCR beta chain was recorded in a study of CD8+ T cells in alopecia areata. Study context: Treated patients were given 5 to 10 mg oral tofacitinib twice daily.

V gave up 9 bases and J gave up 9 bases; unmatched junction bases: 10. The CDR3 is 14 amino acids. Germline CDR1 MNHEY, CDR2 SMNVEV (reference sequence). As the sequencing template, cDNA was produced by extracting RNA and reverse transcribing it. Generated by immunoSEQ multiplex PCR, the TCRdb table keeps only in-frame clones and is missing some. Of some 150,000 clones listed, 45% to 60% are singletons. Study outcomes and limitations: It was lesional scalp, especially alopecia totalis/universalis, that showed higher clonality than normal scalp. With patients, TCR sharing proved less clear than in mice, a difference possibly related to HLA.

Notes on this clone: The antigen is undetermined.

The receptor was isolated from a human donor with alopecia areata. This chain joins TRBV27 and TRBJ2-1, with 11 bases fitting TRBD1. Specimen: CD8+ T cells sorted from blood, collected at week 0. In DNA form, the CDR3 reads TGTGCCAGTCTAGGACAGGGGGCGAACGGTGAGCAGTTCTTC. It specifies CASLGQGANGEQFF.